This T cell receptor beta chain was recovered during a study of blood T cell repertoires in COVID-19. Source study methods: Nucleated cell number was recorded as an estimate derived from reference gene primer amplification. Assay used: immunoSEQ multiplex PCR; TCRdb lists only in-frame clones, some missing. V and J calls and clone size are copied from that table; D and trimming were computed from the DNA. This table holds under 200,000 clones, roughly 90% found once. The CDR3 consists of 19 residues. With 0 bases clipped from V and 0 bases from J, the junction kept 6 bases outside the gene matches. Germline loops: CDR1 SGHNT, CDR2 YYREEE (reference sequence).

The TCR comes from a woman aged 18-35 years who had recovered from COVID-19. The gene calls are TRBV5-4 and TRBJ2-6; 10 bases align to TRBD1. The sequenced sample consisted of PBMCs or T cells enriched from blood (not recorded which). The CDR3 region is CASSLAIGQGGSGANVLTF. The CDR3 DNA reads TGTGCCAGCAGCTTGGCCATCGGACAGGGGGGCTCTGGGGCCAACGTCCTGACTTTC.